Below, 24 T cell receptor beta chains from the same sample are listed, as sequenced in a study of identical twins. TCRdb re-called the 5' RACE reads with MiXCR, one entry per CDR3 protein. The sample has 1,800,000 or so distinct CDR3 sequences; around 33% are singletons. Sequencing used cord blood. Receptors were obtained from a newborn girl in good health.

The chain joins TRBV5-1 to TRBJ2-1; maybe TRBD1 (6 bases). There are 17 residues in the CDR3. The V gene's germline CDR1 is SGHRS and CDR2 YFSETQ. Between the trimmed V and J ends, which lost 1 base and 0 bases, there was a span of 14 bases. The CDR3 DNA is TGCGCCAGCAGCTTGCCTACGACAGGTTTCTCCTACAATGAGCAGTTCTTC. Translation gives CASSLPTTGFSYNEQFF. Complete variable domain (other parts from reference TRBV5-1 and TRBJ2-1): KAGVTQTPRYLIKTRGQQVTLSCSPISGHRSVSWYQQTPGQGLQFLFEYFSETQRNKGNFPGRFSGRQFSNSRSEMNVSTLELGDSALYLCASSLPTTGFSYNEQFFGPGTRLTVL.

This clonotype was detected ten times or more. The CDR3 spells CSAKQRSSYEQYF. The CDR3 coding sequence is TGCAGTGCCAAACAGAGGAGCTCCTACGAGCAGTACTTC. This sequence joins TRBV20-1 and TRBJ2-7; D ambiguous. The CDR3 extends over 13 amino acids. Between the trimmed V and J ends, which lost 6 bases and 0 bases, there was a span of 12 bases. Germline values: CDR1 DFQATT, CDR2 SNEGSKA (reference sequence).

This clonotype was counted at least ten times. The genes are TRBV5-5 and TRBJ1-2, with no clear D. V gave up 3 bases and J gave up 3 bases, with 15 bases separating them. The CDR3 has 15 residues. Germline V lookup: CDR1 SGHKS, CDR2 YYEKEE (reference sequence). The CDR3 DNA reads TGTGCCAGCAGCTATGTACTGACATCGGACTATGGCTACACCTTC. Translation: CASSYVLTSDYGYTF.

The chain uses TRBV7-2 and TRBJ1-2; TRBD1 matches at 11 bases. The germline CDR1 and CDR2 sequences are SGHTA and FQGNSA. The CDR3 spans 14 residues. J lost 8 bases, V lost 2 bases, and 4 bases had no gene match. CDR3: CASSLLDRGRGYTF. In DNA, the CDR3 is TGTGCCAGCAGCTTACTGGACAGGGGGCGCGGCTACACCTTC. Filled out from reference TRBV7-2 and TRBJ1-2, the complete variable domain reads GAGVSQSPSNKVTEKGKDVELRCDPISGHTALYWYRQSLGQGLEFLIYFQGNSAPDKSGLPSDRFSAERTGGSVSTLTIQRTQQEDSAVYLCASSLLDRGRGYTFGSGTRLTVV.

The table lists this clonotype with a few counts. V is TRBV10-3 and J is TRBJ2-7; D not resolved. Germline lookup yields CDR1 ENHRY and CDR2 SYGVKD. V was trimmed by 0 bases and J by 1 base, leaving 4 bases between them. CDR3 length equals 13 residues. The CDR3 protein is CAISESTSYEQYF. The DNA of the CDR3 is TGTGCCATCAGTGAGTCTACTTCCTACGAGCAGTACTTC.

The chain couples TRBV5-1 to TRBJ2-5; tentative D call: TRBD2 (5 bases). V was cut by 4 bases and J by 4 bases, with 17 bases left in between. From germline, CDR1 is SGHRS and CDR2 YFSETQ. The CDR3 sequence is 15 residues long. Here the CDR3 reads CASSLGERTRETQYF. CDR3 sequence (DNA): TGCGCCAGCAGCCTTGGGGAGCGAACCCGAGAGACCCAGTACTTC.

This clonotype showed up just once. The J gene is TRBJ1-2, the V gene TRBV20-1; 7 positions agree with TRBD1. The CDR3 extends over 11 amino acids. The junction had 4 bases not matched to a gene; V was cut back by 6 bases and J by 6 bases. Germline CDR1 reads DFQATT; CDR2 reads SNEGSKA (reference sequence). The CDR3 region is CSALRGHGYTF. The CDR3 bases are TGCAGTGCCCTAAGGGGGCATGGCTACACCTTC.

The V gene is TRBV5-1, the J gene TRBJ2-3; D gene uncertain. V was clipped by 5 bases and J by 2 bases, with 15 bases between them. This CDR3 comprises 15 residues. Germline CDR1 is SGHRS and CDR2 is YFSETQ. CDR3 nucleotides: TGCGCCAGCAGTTTGAGGCTCTTTGACACAGATACGCAGTATTTT. Protein: CASSLRLFDTDTQYF.

The J gene is TRBJ1-5, the V gene TRBV20-1; D is undetermined. The CDR3 runs to 11 residues. V dropped 5 bases and J dropped 4 bases, with 6 bases sitting between them. Germline V gene sequence: CDR1 DFQATT, CDR2 SNEGSKA (reference sequence). The CDR3 DNA sequence: TGCAGTGCTGCGGGGAATCAGCCCCAGCATTTT. Protein sequence: CSAAGNQPQHF.

In its sample, this clonotype was seen a few times. The chain couples TRBV6-1 to TRBJ1-5; tentative D call: TRBD1 (5 bases). CDR1 is MNHNS, CDR2 SASEGT, per germline. This CDR3 has 16 amino acids. V lost 3 bases and J lost 5, with 17 bases in between. The CDR3 loop is CASSENWTPIYQPQHF. The CDR3 coding sequence is TGTGCCAGCAGTGAGAATTGGACACCAATTTATCAGCCCCAGCATTTT.

This clonotype was seen more than once but under ten times. The chain joins TRBV12-3 or TRBV12-4 to TRBJ2-7; D is undetermined. The CDR3 totals 14 residues. The V end lost 3 bases, the J end lost 3 bases, and 12 bases lay between the germline ends. DNA of the CDR3: TGTGCCAGCAGTTTGGGCTATGGTGGCTACGAGCAGTACTTC. Protein: CASSLGYGGYEQYF.

In the case of this clonotype: One junction end does not reproduce the germline sequence, and a read error may be involved. This rearrangement joins TRBV6-5 to TRBJ1-2, with 7 bases fitting TRBD1. CDR1 is MNHEY, CDR2 SVGAGI, per germline. The CDR3 runs 13 residues. The CDR3: CASSYEGADGCTF. The CDR3 bases are TGTGCCAGCAGTTACGAGGGGGCGGATGGCTGCACCTTC.

This clonotype showed up just a few times. A much larger clone sits a single nucleotide away, making a read error possible. The V and J genes are TRBV20-1 and TRBJ2-3; TRBD2 agrees at 7 bases. The junction had 1 base not matched to a gene; V was cut back by 3 bases and J by 4 bases. The CDR3 is made up of 12 amino acids. Germline assignment: CDR1 DFQATT and CDR2 SNEGSKA (reference sequence). The CDR3 nucleotides are TGCAGTGCTAGCGGGAGGCCAGATACGCAGTATTTT. Its translation: CSASGRPDTQYF.

This clonotype was counted a few times. In DNA form, the CDR3 reads TGCGCCAGCAGCACAGACAGGAAACAAGAGACCCAGTACTTC. Translation gives CASSTDRKQETQYF. The chain has TRBV5-1 and TRBJ2-5, with D perhaps TRBD1 (6 bases). This CDR3 is 14 amino acids long. Germline V CDR1 and CDR2: SGHRS, YFSETQ. Trimming took 4 bases from V and 2 from J, leaving 12 bases between them.

This clonotype was counted a few times. The rearrangement links TRBV6-5 to TRBJ2-7, with D perhaps TRBD2 (5 bases). V shed 10 bases and J shed 5 bases, with 12 bases lying between them. This CDR3 is built from 11 residues. Germline V gene data show CDR1 as MNHEY and CDR2 as SVGAGI. The CDR3 protein is CATTLANEQYF. The CDR3 DNA reads as TGTGCCACCACCCTAGCAAACGAGCAGTACTTC.

The chain recombines TRBV10-3 with TRBJ1-4; 7 bases match TRBD1. Germline V gene sequence: CDR1 ENHRY, CDR2 SYGVKD. J gave up 0 bases and V 0 bases, and 4 bases lay outside the gene matches. CDR3 length: 17 residues. CDR3 loop: CAISESDRAATNEKLFF. The DNA of the CDR3 is TGTGCCATCAGTGAGTCTGACAGGGCTGCAACTAATGAAAAACTGTTTTTT.

This clonotype was counted ten times or more. This chain uses TRBV29-1 with TRBJ1-4; 10 nucleotides agree with TRBD1. CDR3 length equals 13 residues. Germline V gene data show CDR1 as SQVTM and CDR2 as ANQGSEA. Unmatched junction bases numbered 0, after V lost 4 bases and J lost 4 bases. CDR3 loop: CSVGDRGNEKLFF. CDR3 coding DNA: TGCAGCGTTGGGGACAGGGGTAATGAAAAACTGTTTTTT. Filled out from reference TRBV29-1 and TRBJ1-4, the complete variable domain reads SAVISQKPSRDICQRGTSLTIQCQVDSQVTMMFWYRQQPGQSLTLIATANQGSEATYESGFVIDKFPISRPNLTFSTLTVSNMSPEDSSIYLCSVGDRGNEKLFFGSGTQLSVL.

This clonotype was detected many times. The chain combines TRBV20-1 with TRBJ2-7; D not resolved. Germline V lookup: CDR1 DFQATT, CDR2 SNEGSKA (reference sequence). The CDR3 runs to 13 residues. The V end was cut by 6 bases, the J end by 2 bases, with 14 bases between. CDR3 in DNA: TGCAGTGCAATCCCAGGTCCAACCTACGAGCAGTACTTC. As protein: CSAIPGPTYEQYF.

The rearrangement links TRBV28 to TRBJ1-6; D gene unclear. Germline V lookup: CDR1 MDHEN, CDR2 SYDVKM. This CDR3 contains 16 residues. The ends were cut back, 5 bases at V and 0 bases at J, with 11 bases in the middle. CDR3 in amino acids: CASSTLGSSYNSPLHF. The CDR3 DNA reads as TGTGCCAGCAGTACCCTTGGGAGCTCCTATAATTCACCCCTCCACTTT. The entire variable domain, with the rest obtained from reference TRBV28 and TRBJ1-6, is as follows: DVKVTQSSRYLVKRTGEKVFLECVQDMDHENMFWYRQDPGLGLRLIYFSYDVKMKEKGDIPEGYSVSREKKERFSLILESASTNQTSMYLCASSTLGSSYNSPLHFGNGTRLTVT.

This chain links TRBV28 with TRBJ2-3; TRBD2 aligns across 7 bases. V trimming: 6 bases; J trimming: 5 bases; junction bases outside the gene matches: 5. The CDR3 has 13 residues. Germline CDR1 reads MDHEN; CDR2 reads SYDVKM. CDR3 bases: TGTGCCAGCAGACGGGGGGTGGTAGATACGCAGTATTTT. Translated: CASRRGVVDTQYF.

This clonotype occurred once. This chain connects TRBV5-5 to TRBJ1-5; D remains unclear. Trimming removed 4 bases at V and 0 bases at J, with 11 bases between. The CDR3 is made up of 15 amino acids. Germline V gene sequence: CDR1 SGHKS, CDR2 YYEKEE (reference sequence). CDR3 DNA: TGTGCCAGCAGCCCCTCGGGGAATAGCAATCAGCCCCAGCATTTT. Amino acid sequence: CASSPSGNSNQPQHF. The full variable domain, in which reference TRBV5-5 and TRBJ1-5 provide the parts outside the CDR3, is DAGVTQSPTHLIKTRGQQVTLRCSPISGHKSVSWYQQVLGQGPQFIFQYYEKEERGRGNFPDRFSARQFPNYSSELNVNALLLGDSALYLCASSPSGNSNQPQHFGDGTRLSIL.

This clonotype has a single count. This chain joins TRBV10-3 and TRBJ1-2, with TRBD1 as a possible D gene (5 bases). The V and J ends lost 0 bases and 4 bases respectively, with 12 bases between them. Germline CDR1 is ENHRY and CDR2 is SYGVKD. The CDR3 has 15 amino acids. The CDR3 loop is CAISESPRGTYGYTF. Here the CDR3 DNA reads TGTGCCATCAGTGAGTCCCCTCGGGGGACCTATGGCTACACCTTC.

The rearrangement links TRBV5-1 to TRBJ2-5; TRBD2 matches at 13 bases. The CDR3 extends over 15 amino acids. Trimming at V came to 4 bases and at J to 5 bases, leaving 5 bases not matched to a gene. Germline V lookup: CDR1 SGHRS, CDR2 YFSETQ. The CDR3 DNA follows: TGCGCCAGCAGCCGAACTAGCGGGGGGGAGGAGACCCAGTACTTC. It translates to CASSRTSGGEETQYF. Variable domain in full (rest from reference TRBV5-1 and TRBJ2-5): KAGVTQTPRYLIKTRGQQVTLSCSPISGHRSVSWYQQTPGQGLQFLFEYFSETQRNKGNFPGRFSGRQFSNSRSEMNVSTLELGDSALYLCASSRTSGGEETQYFGPGTRLLVL.

The J gene is TRBJ1-2, the V gene TRBV3-1; 8 nucleotides line up with TRBD1. The CDR3 is made up of 16 amino acids. Unmatched junction bases numbered 9, after V lost 0 bases and J lost 6 bases. Germline values: CDR1 LGHDT, CDR2 YNNKEL (reference sequence). CDR3 amino acids: CASSQEPGAGGHGYTF. CDR3 sequence (DNA): TGTGCCAGCAGCCAAGAACCAGGAGCAGGGGGCCATGGCTACACCTTC.